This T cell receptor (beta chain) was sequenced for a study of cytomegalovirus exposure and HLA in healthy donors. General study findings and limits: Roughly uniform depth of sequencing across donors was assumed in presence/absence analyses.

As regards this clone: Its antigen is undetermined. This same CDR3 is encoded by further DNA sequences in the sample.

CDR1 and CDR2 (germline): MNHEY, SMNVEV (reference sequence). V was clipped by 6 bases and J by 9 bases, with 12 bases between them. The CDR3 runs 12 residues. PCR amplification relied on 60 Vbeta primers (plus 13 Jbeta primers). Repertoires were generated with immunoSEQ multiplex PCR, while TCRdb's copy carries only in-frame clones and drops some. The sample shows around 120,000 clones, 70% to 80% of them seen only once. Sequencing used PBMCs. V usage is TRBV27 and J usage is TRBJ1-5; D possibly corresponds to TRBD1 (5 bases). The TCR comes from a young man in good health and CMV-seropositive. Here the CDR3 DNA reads TGTGCCAGCAGCTCTCAGGGTCTGCCCCAGCATTTT. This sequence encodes CASSSQGLPQHF.